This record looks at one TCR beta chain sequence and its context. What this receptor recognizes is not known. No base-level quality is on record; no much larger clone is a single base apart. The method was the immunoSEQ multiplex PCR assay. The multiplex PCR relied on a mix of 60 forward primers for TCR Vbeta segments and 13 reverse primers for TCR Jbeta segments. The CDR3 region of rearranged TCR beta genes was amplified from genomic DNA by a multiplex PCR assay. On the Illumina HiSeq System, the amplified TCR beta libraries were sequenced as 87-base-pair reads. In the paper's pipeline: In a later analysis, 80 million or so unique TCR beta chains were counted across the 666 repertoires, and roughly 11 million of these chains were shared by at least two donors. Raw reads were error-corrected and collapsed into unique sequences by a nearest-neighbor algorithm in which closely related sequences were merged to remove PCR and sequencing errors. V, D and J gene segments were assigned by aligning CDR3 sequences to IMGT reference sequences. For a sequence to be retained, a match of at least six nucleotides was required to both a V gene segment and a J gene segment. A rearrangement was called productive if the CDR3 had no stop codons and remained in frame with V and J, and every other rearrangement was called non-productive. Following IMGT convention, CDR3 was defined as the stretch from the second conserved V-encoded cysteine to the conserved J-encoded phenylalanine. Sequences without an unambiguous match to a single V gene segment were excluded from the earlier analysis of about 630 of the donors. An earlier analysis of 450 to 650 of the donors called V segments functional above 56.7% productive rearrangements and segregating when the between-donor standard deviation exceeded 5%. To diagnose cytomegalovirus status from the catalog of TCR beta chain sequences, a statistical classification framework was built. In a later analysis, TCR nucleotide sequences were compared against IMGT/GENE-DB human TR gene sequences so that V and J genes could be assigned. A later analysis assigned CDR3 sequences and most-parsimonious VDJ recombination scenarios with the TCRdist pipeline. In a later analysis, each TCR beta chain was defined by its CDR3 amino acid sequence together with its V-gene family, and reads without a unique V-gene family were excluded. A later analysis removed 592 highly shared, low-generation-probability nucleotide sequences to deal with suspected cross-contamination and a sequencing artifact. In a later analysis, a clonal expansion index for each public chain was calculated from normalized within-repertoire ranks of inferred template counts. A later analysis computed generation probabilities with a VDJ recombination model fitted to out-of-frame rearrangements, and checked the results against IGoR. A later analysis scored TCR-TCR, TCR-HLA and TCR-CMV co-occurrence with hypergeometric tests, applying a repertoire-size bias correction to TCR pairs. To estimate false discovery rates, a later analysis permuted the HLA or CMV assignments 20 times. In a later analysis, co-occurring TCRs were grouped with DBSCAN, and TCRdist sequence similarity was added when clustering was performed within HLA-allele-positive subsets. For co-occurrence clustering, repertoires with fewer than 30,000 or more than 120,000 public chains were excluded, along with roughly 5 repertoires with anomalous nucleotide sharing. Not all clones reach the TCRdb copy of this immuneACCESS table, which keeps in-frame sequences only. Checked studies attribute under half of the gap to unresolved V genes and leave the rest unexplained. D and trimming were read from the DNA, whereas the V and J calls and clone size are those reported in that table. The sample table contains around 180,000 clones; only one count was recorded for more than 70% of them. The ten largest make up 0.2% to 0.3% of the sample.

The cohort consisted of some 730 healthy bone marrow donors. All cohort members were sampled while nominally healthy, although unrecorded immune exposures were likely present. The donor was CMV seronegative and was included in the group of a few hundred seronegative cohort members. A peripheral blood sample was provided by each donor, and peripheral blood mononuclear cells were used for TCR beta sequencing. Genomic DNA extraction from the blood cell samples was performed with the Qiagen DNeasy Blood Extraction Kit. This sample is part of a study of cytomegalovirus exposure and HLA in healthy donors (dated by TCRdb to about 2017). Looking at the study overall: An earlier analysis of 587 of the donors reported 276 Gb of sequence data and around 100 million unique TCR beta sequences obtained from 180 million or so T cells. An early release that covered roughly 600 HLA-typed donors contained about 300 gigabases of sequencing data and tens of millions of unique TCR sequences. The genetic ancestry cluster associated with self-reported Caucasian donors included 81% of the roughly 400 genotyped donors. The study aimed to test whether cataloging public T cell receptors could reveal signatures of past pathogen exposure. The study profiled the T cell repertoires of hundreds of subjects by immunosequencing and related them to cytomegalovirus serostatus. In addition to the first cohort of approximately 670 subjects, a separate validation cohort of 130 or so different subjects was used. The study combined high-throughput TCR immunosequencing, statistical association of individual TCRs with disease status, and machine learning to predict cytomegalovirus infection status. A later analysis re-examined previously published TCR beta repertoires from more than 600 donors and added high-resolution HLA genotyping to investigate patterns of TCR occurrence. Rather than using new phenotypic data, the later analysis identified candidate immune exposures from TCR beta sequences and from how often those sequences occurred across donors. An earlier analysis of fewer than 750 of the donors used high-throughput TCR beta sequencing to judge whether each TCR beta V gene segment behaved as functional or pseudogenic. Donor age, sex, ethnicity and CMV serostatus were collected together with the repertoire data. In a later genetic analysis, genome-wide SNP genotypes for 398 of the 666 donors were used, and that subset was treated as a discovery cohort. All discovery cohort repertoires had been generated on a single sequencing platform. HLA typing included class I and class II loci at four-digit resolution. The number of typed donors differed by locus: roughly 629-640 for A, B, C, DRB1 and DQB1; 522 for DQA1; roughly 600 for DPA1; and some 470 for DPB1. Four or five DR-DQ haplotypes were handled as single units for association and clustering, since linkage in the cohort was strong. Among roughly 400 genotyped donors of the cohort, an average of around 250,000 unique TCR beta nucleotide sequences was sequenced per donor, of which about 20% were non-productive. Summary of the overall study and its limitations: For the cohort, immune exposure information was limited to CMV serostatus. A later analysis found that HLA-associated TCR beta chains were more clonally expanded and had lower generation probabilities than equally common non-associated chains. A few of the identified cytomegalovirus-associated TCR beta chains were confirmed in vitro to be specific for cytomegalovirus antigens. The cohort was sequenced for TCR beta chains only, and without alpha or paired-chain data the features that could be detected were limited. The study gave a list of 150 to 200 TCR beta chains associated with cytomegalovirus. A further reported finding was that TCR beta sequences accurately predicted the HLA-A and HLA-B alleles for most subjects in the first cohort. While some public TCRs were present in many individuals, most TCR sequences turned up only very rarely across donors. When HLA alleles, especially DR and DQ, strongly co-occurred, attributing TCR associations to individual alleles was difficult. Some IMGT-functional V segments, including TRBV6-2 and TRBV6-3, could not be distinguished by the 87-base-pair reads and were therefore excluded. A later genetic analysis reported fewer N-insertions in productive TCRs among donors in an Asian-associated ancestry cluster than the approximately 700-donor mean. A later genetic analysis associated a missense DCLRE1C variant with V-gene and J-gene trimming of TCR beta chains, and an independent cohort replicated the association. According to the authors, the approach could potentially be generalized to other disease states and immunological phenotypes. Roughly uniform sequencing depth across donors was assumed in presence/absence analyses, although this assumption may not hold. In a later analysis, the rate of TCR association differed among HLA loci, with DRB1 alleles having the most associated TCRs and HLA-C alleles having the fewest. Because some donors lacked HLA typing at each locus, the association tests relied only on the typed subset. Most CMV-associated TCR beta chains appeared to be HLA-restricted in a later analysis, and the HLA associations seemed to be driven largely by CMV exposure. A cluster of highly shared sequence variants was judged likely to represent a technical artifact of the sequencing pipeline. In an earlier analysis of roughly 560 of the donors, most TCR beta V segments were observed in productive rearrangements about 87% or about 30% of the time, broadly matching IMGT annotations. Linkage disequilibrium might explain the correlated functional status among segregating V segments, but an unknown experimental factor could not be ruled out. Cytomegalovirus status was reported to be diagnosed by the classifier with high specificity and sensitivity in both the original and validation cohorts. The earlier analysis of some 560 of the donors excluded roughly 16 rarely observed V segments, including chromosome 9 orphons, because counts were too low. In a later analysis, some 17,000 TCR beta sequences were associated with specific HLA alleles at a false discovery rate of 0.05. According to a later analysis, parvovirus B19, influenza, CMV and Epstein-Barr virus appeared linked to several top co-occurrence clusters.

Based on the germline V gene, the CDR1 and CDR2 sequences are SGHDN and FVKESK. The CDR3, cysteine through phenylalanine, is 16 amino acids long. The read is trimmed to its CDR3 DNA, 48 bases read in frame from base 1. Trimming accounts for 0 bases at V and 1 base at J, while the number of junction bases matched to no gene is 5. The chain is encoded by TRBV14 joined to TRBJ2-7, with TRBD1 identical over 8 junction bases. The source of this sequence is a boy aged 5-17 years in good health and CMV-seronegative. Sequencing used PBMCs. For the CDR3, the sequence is CASSQEYGQGSYEQYF. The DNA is TGTGCCAGCAGCCAAGAATATGGACAGGGTTCCTACGAGCAGTACTTC.